Detailed here is one T cell receptor beta chain. The antigen remains unidentified. Each donor supplied ten milliliters of peripheral blood. Germline lookup yields CDR1 MGHDK and CDR2 SYGVNS. Losses at the gene ends were 2 bases for V and 5 bases for J; bases not matched to a gene: 5. CDR3 length: 16 residues. The data derive from a study of blood T cells in healthy people across ages. Sample-barcoded 5' priming and a J-beta primer mix drove a second PCR of 7 to 11 cycles. Using its own MiXCR run on the 5' RACE reads, TCRdb lists one record per CDR3 protein. Of about 1.5 million distinct CDR3 sequences detected, 40% to 50% appear once; the ten largest clones hold 7% to 9.5%. Study-wide results and limits: The donors' CMV status was not determined, possibly confounding changes in expanded clonotypes.

J is TRBJ2-3 and V is TRBV25-1; 12 positions agree with TRBD2. Source material: blood. This clonotype originated in a woman under 30 in good health. In nucleotides, the CDR3 is TGTGCCAGCAGTGAACCACTAGCGGGAGGCATAGATACGCAGTATTTT. Amino acids: CASSEPLAGGIDTQYF. Variable domain in full (rest from reference TRBV25-1 and TRBJ2-3): EADIYQTPRYLVIGTGKKITLECSQTMGHDKMYWYQQDPGMELHLIHYSYGVNSTEKGDLSSESTVSRIRTEHFPLTLESARPSHTSQYLCASSEPLAGGIDTQYFGPGTRLTVL.